These 21 T cell receptor beta chains originate from one sample sequenced in a study of blood T cell repertoires in COVID-19 (dated by TCRdb to the early 2020s). Preparation of the library involved the immunoSEQ multiplex PCR assay. Drawn from immuneACCESS, this table holds only the in-frame rearrangements with V and J called that TCRdb kept. Clones are partly lost; checked studies trace under half to an unresolved V gene and leave the rest unexplained. The sample records some 500,000 clones, approximately 88% of which are singletons. Around 1.9% of the sample is taken by the ten largest. The specimen was PBMCs or T cells enriched from blood (not recorded which). The receptor set was obtained from a woman in her thirties or forties who had recovered from COVID-19.

This rearrangement joins TRBV30 to TRBJ2-1; a weak D match, TRBD1 (5 bases). V gave up 4 bases and J gave up 4 bases, with 11 bases separating them. Germline V gene data show CDR1 as GTSNPN and CDR2 as SVGIG (reference sequence). This CDR3 region has 13 residues. CDR3 region: CAWNTGLYNEQFF. CDR3 DNA sequence: TGTGCCTGGAATACAGGTTTATACAATGAGCAGTTCTTC.

The chain links TRBV19 to TRBJ1-3; 9 positions match TRBD1. Germline V CDR1 and CDR2: LNHDA, SQIVND (reference sequence). This CDR3 is built from 15 residues. V shed 6 bases and J 4 bases; nucleotides not matched to a gene: 7. The CDR3, as DNA: TGTGCCAGTAGGCAACAGGGGGCTGTCGGAAACACCATATATTTT. Translated: CASRQQGAVGNTIYF.

This clone has more than one count but fewer than ten. The CDR3 loop is CASSATGFGDTQYF. The CDR3 bases are TGTGCCAGCAGCGCCACAGGGTTTGGAGATACGCAGTATTTT. This sequence joins TRBV9 and TRBJ2-3, with a weak D call TRBD1 (6 bases). The CDR3 is made up of 14 amino acids. CDR1 and CDR2 (germline): SGDLS, YYNGEE. Trimming stripped 3 bases from V and 5 bases from J, with 13 bases between.

The chain employs TRBV11-2 and TRBJ1-5; no firm D call. The CDR3 sequence is 13 residues long. Trimming shortened V by 4 bases and J by 4 bases, and 8 bases separated the two germline ends. CDR1 is SGHAT and CDR2 is FQNNGV in the germline V gene. The CDR3 DNA is TGTGCCAGCAGCTCCCAGTTGAATCAGCCCCAGCATTTT. This translates into CASSSQLNQPQHF.

This clone was recorded once. The chain links TRBV7-6 to TRBJ1-1; TRBD1 is a possible D gene (6 bases). Germline lookup yields CDR1 SGHVS and CDR2 FNYEAQ. The V gene lost 4 bases and the J gene lost 0 bases, with 15 bases spanning the gap. The CDR3 runs to 16 residues. The CDR3 DNA reads TGTGCCAGCAGCTCAAACACAGGGCTCTTGAACACTGAAGCTTTCTTT. It encodes CASSSNTGLLNTEAFF.

V gene TRBV6-5 combines with J gene TRBJ2-1; tentatively, D is TRBD2 (6 bases). The CDR3 consists of 15 residues. Germline values: CDR1 MNHEY, CDR2 SVGAGI. With 6 bases removed from V and 6 bases from J, the gap between germline ends came to 18 bases. The CDR3 sequence is CASRMGTWAINEQFF. The CDR3 DNA is TGTGCCAGCAGGATGGGGACTTGGGCGATCAATGAGCAGTTCTTC.

V and J are TRBV5-1 and TRBJ2-1; tentative D call: TRBD2 (6 bases). The V and J ends lost 0 bases and 7 bases respectively, with 23 bases between them. CDR1 is SGHRS and CDR2 is YFSETQ in the germline V gene. The CDR3 runs 18 residues. CDR3 sequence (DNA): TGCGCCAGCAGCTTGGATAATATGGCGGGATCAGGCGAGAATGAGCAGTTCTTC. Amino acid sequence: CASSLDNMAGSGENEQFF.

This chain connects TRBV11-3 to TRBJ2-5, with 10 bases matching TRBD2. CDR1 and CDR2 from the germline V gene are SGHNT and YENEEA. CDR3 length equals 16 residues. V trimming: 5 bases; J trimming: 5 bases; junction bases outside the gene matches: 11. The CDR3 is CASSIKREGLGETQYF. Here the CDR3 DNA reads TGTGCCAGCAGCATCAAGCGGGAGGGCCTAGGGGAGACCCAGTACTTC.

The rearrangement joins TRBV28 to TRBJ1-2, with TRBD1 identical over 9 bases. V shed 4 bases, J shed 7 bases, and the junction held 7 bases outside the gene matches. Germline loops: CDR1 MDHEN, CDR2 SYDVKM. The CDR3 is made up of 14 amino acids. The CDR3 nucleotides read TGTGCCAGCAGTTACCCGGGACAGGGCACTGGCTACACCTTC. Encoded protein: CASSYPGQGTGYTF.

The chain is built from TRBV7-2 and TRBJ2-3; 7 bases are a match to TRBD2. With V trimmed by 3 bases and J by 3 bases, 3 bases remained unmatched. Germline loops: CDR1 SGHTA, CDR2 FQGNSA. This CDR3 comprises 14 residues. CDR3 residues: CASSFGGGTDTQYF. The CDR3 coding sequence is TGTGCCAGCAGCTTTGGCGGGGGAACAGATACGCAGTATTTT.

The chain joins TRBV7-2 to TRBJ1-5, with D possibly being TRBD1 (5 bases). V gave up 2 bases and J gave up 7 bases, with 15 bases separating them. This CDR3 has 15 residues. Germline lookup yields CDR1 SGHTA and CDR2 FQGNSA. The CDR3 region has the DNA TGTGCCAGCAGCTTATGGGCAACAGGAGCCCAGCCCCAGCATTTT. Translated: CASSLWATGAQPQHF.

This clone was detected once. The chain uses TRBV7-9 and TRBJ2-3; a weak D match, TRBD2 (6 bases). V dropped 5 bases and J dropped 4 bases, with 19 bases sitting between them. CDR3 size: 16 residues. Per the germline V gene, CDR1 is SEHNR and CDR2 is FQNEAQ (reference sequence). The CDR3 bases are TGTGCCAGCAGCATACCGCCACTAGCTCCGGCAGATACGCAGTATTTT. This gives the protein CASSIPPLAPADTQYF.

This clone was counted once. The chain carries TRBV7-6 and TRBJ1-1, with D uncertain. V was trimmed by 0 bases and J by 3 bases, leaving 11 bases between them. Germline CDR1 and CDR2: SGHVS and FNYEAQ. This CDR3 comprises 15 residues. CDR3: CASSLALPGDTEAFF. CDR3 DNA sequence: TGTGCCAGCAGCTTAGCACTTCCGGGTGACACTGAAGCTTTCTTT.

This chain links TRBV10-3 with TRBJ1-6; the D is unclear. The germline gives CDR1 ENHRY, CDR2 SYGVKD. The CDR3 sequence is 15 residues long. V dropped 6 bases and J dropped 9 bases, with 18 bases sitting between them. Written as DNA, the CDR3 is TGTGCCATCAGACCTGGGGAGGGCGTAAGTTCACCCCTCCACTTT. It specifies CAIRPGEGVSSPLHF.

The table lists this clone with a count of one. The V call is TRBV30, the J call TRBJ1-3; TRBD1 matches at 7 bases. CDR3 size: 17 residues. Germline assignment: CDR1 GTSNPN and CDR2 SVGIG (reference sequence). V gave up 0 bases and J gave up 5 bases; unmatched junction bases: 13. The CDR3 is CAWSVRWVAGGRNTIYF. CDR3 in DNA: TGTGCCTGGAGTGTACGTTGGGTGGCAGGGGGACGAAACACCATATATTTT. The variable domain in full, with the rest retrieved from reference TRBV30 and TRBJ1-3, is SQTIHQWPATLVQPVGSPLSLECTVEGTSNPNLYWYRQAAGRGLQLLFYSVGIGQISSEVPQNLSASRPQDRQFILSSKKLLLSDSGFYLCAWSVRWVAGGRNTIYFGEGSWLTVV.

The chain has TRBV19 and TRBJ2-7, with D maybe TRBD1 (5 bases). Trimming shortened V by 1 base and J by 1 base, and 14 bases separated the two germline ends. Germline CDR1 and CDR2: LNHDA and SQIVND (reference sequence). This CDR3 spans 16 amino acids. The CDR3 DNA sequence: TGTGCCAGTAGTATAGGTGGCAGGGAATGGTCCTACGAGCAGTACTTC. Its translation is CASSIGGREWSYEQYF.

The chain employs TRBV4-3 and TRBJ2-2; D call uncertain. Germline V CDR1 and CDR2: LGHNA, YSLEER. CDR3 length equals 15 residues. Deletions cut 0 bases from V and 5 bases from J, with 10 bases between. In DNA form, the CDR3 reads TGCGCCAGCAGCCAAGATGAGCGAACAACCGGGGAGCTGTTTTTT. This gives the protein CASSQDERTTGELFF.

This clone was observed once. The chain couples TRBV27 to TRBJ1-2; D is uncertain. The germline CDR1 and CDR2 sequences are MNHEY and SMNVEV (reference sequence). The CDR3 sequence is 14 residues long. The V end was cut by 7 bases, the J end by 5 bases, with 17 bases between. The CDR3 DNA reads as TGTGCCAGCAAAATCACCGAGGCGGCATATGGCTACACCTTC. Translated, it gives CASKITEAAYGYTF.

The chain combines TRBV14 with TRBJ1-3; D possibly corresponds to TRBD1 (5 bases). The CDR3 runs to 13 residues. The V end was cut by 4 bases, the J end by 9 bases, with 13 bases between. Looked up from germline, CDR1 is SGHDN and CDR2 is FVKESK. The CDR3 DNA follows: TGTGCCAGCAGCCCAGGGCGGCAGACCACCATATATTTT. Translated, it gives CASSPGRQTTIYF. Looking up the rest from reference TRBV14 and TRBJ1-3 gives the full variable domain: EAGVTQFPSHSVIEKGQTVTLRCDPISGHDNLYWYRRVMGKEIKFLLHFVKESKQDESGMPNNRFLAERTGGTYSTLKVQPAELEDSGVYFCASSPGRQTTIYFGEGSWLTVV.

The J gene is TRBJ2-7, the V gene TRBV10-3, with TRBD2 identical over 7 bases. The CDR3 extends over 14 amino acids. Per germline, CDR1 ENHRY and CDR2 SYGVKD. V shed 8 bases and J 5 bases; nucleotides not matched to a gene: 12. The CDR3 reads CAIGAGGSTDEQYF. The CDR3 DNA sequence: TGTGCCATCGGCGCCGGGGGGAGTACCGACGAGCAGTACTTC.

The rearrangement links TRBV29-1 to TRBJ2-3; 8 bases align to TRBD2. This CDR3 spans 11 amino acids. Trimming removed 5 bases from V and 6 bases from J; junction bases left unmatched: 1. Germline CDR1 reads SQVTM; CDR2 reads ANQGSEA. Here the CDR3 reads CSVIAGDTQYF. CDR3 DNA: TGCAGCGTTATAGCGGGGGATACGCAGTATTTT.